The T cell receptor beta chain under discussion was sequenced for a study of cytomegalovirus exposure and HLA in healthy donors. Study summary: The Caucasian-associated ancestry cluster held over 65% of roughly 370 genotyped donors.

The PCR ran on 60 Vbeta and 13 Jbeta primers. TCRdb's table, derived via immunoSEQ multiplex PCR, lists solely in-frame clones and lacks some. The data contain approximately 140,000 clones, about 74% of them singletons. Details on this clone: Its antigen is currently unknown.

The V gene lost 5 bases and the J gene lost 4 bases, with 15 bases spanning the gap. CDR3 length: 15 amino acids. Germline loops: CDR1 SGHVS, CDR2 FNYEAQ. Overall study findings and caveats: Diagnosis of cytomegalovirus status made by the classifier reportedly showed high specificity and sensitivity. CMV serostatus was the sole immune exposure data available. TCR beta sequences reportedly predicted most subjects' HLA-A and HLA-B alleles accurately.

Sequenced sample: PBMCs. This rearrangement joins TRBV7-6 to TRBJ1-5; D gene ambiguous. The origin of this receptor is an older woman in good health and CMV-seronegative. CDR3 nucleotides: TGTGCCAGCAGCGCCGGATCGGGGAGAAATCAGCCCCAGCATTTT. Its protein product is CASSAGSGRNQPQHF.